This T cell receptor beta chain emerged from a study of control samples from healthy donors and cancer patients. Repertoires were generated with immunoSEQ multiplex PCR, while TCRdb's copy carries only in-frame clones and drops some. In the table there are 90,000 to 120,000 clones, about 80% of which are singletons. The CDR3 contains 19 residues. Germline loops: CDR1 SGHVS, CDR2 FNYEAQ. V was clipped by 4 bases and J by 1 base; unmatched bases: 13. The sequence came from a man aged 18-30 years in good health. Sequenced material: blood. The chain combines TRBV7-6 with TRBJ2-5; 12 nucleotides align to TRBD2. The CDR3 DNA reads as TGTGCCAGCAGCTCAGGGATTCTAGCGGGGGGGCTCGTCCAAGAGACCCAGTACTTC. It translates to CASSSGILAGGLVQETQYF.